This TCR beta chain was found in a study of blood T cell repertoires in COVID-19. The CDR3 runs 17 residues. V lost 0 bases to trimming and J lost 1 base, with 11 bases between them. Germline values: CDR1 SGHDT, CDR2 YYEEEE. The data were produced by immunoSEQ multiplex PCR, yet TCRdb's version contains in-frame clones alone and is incomplete. The data contain about 220,000 clones, about 79% of them seen just once; the ten biggest clones take up approximately 3.1%. The material sequenced was PBMCs or T cells enriched from blood (not recorded which). This sequence joins TRBV5-6 and TRBJ2-6; the D gene is possibly TRBD1 (5 bases). This receptor was obtained from a woman in her sixties or seventies who had recovered from COVID-19. In DNA form, the CDR3 reads TGTGCCAGCAGCTTGGGACAAGGGGCTTCTGGGGCCAACGTCCTGACTTTC. Translated: CASSLGQGASGANVLTF.